Following are 10 T cell receptor beta chains from one sample sequenced in a study of OX40 agonist ivuxolimab in advanced cancers. The library was obtained by the immunoSEQ multiplex PCR assay. TCRdb's version of the immuneACCESS table is confined to in-frame rearrangements and falls short of the full clone set. An unresolved V gene accounts for under half of the shortfall where checked; the remainder is of unknown origin. The sample includes fewer than 45,000 clones, with about 83% observed a single time. The ten largest clones represent approximately 35% of the sample. This sample comprised CD4+ or CD8+ T cells sorted from blood, obtained in a trial of the OX40 agonist ivuxolimab. The receptors were gathered from an adult with an advanced solid tumor such as melanoma, head and neck, liver or kidney cancer.

The chain carries TRBV5-1 and TRBJ2-1, with D uncertain. The CDR3 spans 12 residues. CDR1 SGHRS and CDR2 YFSETQ come from the germline V gene. Deletions cut 0 bases from V and 5 bases from J, with 3 bases between. The CDR3 nucleotides are TGCGCCAGCAGCTTGGTAGACAATGAGCAGTTCTTC. It encodes CASSLVDNEQFF.

The chain employs TRBV4-1 and TRBJ1-1, with a weak D call TRBD1 (6 bases). The CDR3 covers 16 residues. The V gene's germline CDR1 is MGHRA and CDR2 YSYEKL. The germline V and J ends were trimmed by 1 base and 4 bases, with 16 bases remaining between them. The DNA for the CDR3 is TGCGCCAGCAGCCAAGCACAGGGAGGGGCCGGCACTGAAGCTTTCTTT. Its translation: CASSQAQGGAGTEAFF.

This clone was recorded only once. This chain connects TRBV6-5 to TRBJ1-1, with TRBD1 matching over 7 bases. V shed 8 bases and J 1 base; nucleotides not matched to a gene: 10. The CDR3 has 15 residues. CDR1 is MNHEY and CDR2 is SVGAGI in the germline V gene. DNA of the CDR3: TGTGCCAGCGAAGAAGGGGGCAGCGGGAACACTGAAGCTTTCTTT. This translates into CASEEGGSGNTEAFF.

This chain links TRBV9 with TRBJ1-5; D perhaps matches TRBD1 (5 bases). V was cut by 0 bases and J by 2 bases, with 9 bases left in between. Germline-derived CDR1 and CDR2 are SGDLS and YYNGEE. The CDR3 sequence is 15 residues long. The CDR3: CASSVGGAGNQPQHF. The CDR3 DNA is TGTGCCAGCAGCGTAGGCGGGGCTGGCAATCAGCCCCAGCATTTT.

The V and J genes are TRBV11-2 and TRBJ1-5; D is undetermined. The CDR3 is 14 amino acids. The V end was cut by 5 bases, the J end by 1 base, with 9 bases between. Germline values: CDR1 SGHAT, CDR2 FQNNGV. CDR3 in DNA: TGTGCCAGCAGCGTCATTGTCAGCAATCAGCCCCAGCATTTT. This translates into CASSVIVSNQPQHF.

This clone was seen more than once but under ten times. The chain combines TRBV7-6 with TRBJ1-2, with 9 bases that match TRBD1. The CDR3 is made up of 14 amino acids. V lost 5 bases to trimming and J lost 6 bases; unmatched junction nucleotides: 7. Per the germline V gene, CDR1 is SGHVS and CDR2 is FNYEAQ. CDR3 region: CASSPGDREDGYTF. CDR3 coding DNA: TGTGCCAGCAGCCCCGGGGACAGGGAGGATGGCTACACCTTC.

For the CDR3, the DNA is TGTGCCATCAGTGAGCCACAGGGGAGTAACCAGTACTTC. Amino acids: CAISEPQGSNQYF. The J gene is TRBJ2-7, the V gene TRBV10-3, with 7 bases fitting TRBD1. The CDR3 runs to 13 residues. With 2 bases clipped from V and 10 bases from J, the junction kept 8 bases outside the gene matches. Germline CDR1 reads ENHRY; CDR2 reads SYGVKD.

This clone turned up a few times. Distinct nucleotide sequences in the sample also encode this CDR3. This chain connects TRBV5-1 to TRBJ2-7; 7 bases fit TRBD1. Germline CDR1 is SGHRS and CDR2 is YFSETQ. The CDR3 has 14 residues. The V segment lost 3 bases and the J segment 2 bases; nucleotides outside the gene matches: 5. In DNA, the CDR3 is TGCGCCAGCAGCTCGACAGGGACGACCTACGAGCAGTACTTC. Amino acid sequence: CASSSTGTTYEQYF.

This sequence joins TRBV7-3 and TRBJ2-7; D may be TRBD1 (5 bases). Trimming took off 5 bases at V and 0 bases at J, with 14 bases between the two ends. This CDR3 spans 15 amino acids. Germline loops: CDR1 SGHTA, CDR2 FQGTGA. CDR3 sequence (DNA): TGTGCCAGCAGCCCGCGACCCCAGGGCTCCTACGAGCAGTACTTC. Protein product: CASSPRPQGSYEQYF.

The V gene is TRBV4-1, the J gene TRBJ2-3; 7 nucleotides align to TRBD2. Germline values: CDR1 MGHRA, CDR2 YSYEKL. The V and J ends lost 0 bases and 6 bases, in that order; junction bases with no gene match: 12. This CDR3 spans 17 amino acids. The CDR3 DNA follows: TGCGCCAGCAGCCAAGATCGCGTGGCTAGCGGAGGGGATACGCAGTATTTT. This encodes CASSQDRVASGGDTQYF.